This TCR beta chain originates from a study of Graves' ophthalmopathy and Graves' hyperthyroidism. CDR1 is MDHEN, CDR2 SYDVKM, per germline. V dropped 3 bases and J dropped 1 base, with 10 bases sitting between them. The CDR3 spans 14 residues. RNA transcripts were the source from which TCR beta CDR3 regions were amplified. An initial RT-PCR round employing HTBI primers preceded a second-round multiplex PCR. TCRdb processed the multiplex PCR reads anew with MiXCR; each CDR3 protein has one entry. The sample shows about 50,000 distinct CDR3 sequences, approximately 50% of them seen only once. Establishment of the diagnosis relied upon clinical symptoms, serum thyroxine, TRAb, thyroid ultrasound and orbital computed tomography. This clonotype was recorded at least ten times.

The sample comprised peripheral blood. The rearrangement links TRBV28 to TRBJ2-7; possible D gene TRBD1, 5 bases. The TCR originated in an adult woman with Graves' ophthalmopathy. CDR3 sequence reads: CASSLDNWSYEQYF. CDR3 in DNA: TGTGCCAGCAGTTTGGACAATTGGTCCTACGAGCAGTACTTC.